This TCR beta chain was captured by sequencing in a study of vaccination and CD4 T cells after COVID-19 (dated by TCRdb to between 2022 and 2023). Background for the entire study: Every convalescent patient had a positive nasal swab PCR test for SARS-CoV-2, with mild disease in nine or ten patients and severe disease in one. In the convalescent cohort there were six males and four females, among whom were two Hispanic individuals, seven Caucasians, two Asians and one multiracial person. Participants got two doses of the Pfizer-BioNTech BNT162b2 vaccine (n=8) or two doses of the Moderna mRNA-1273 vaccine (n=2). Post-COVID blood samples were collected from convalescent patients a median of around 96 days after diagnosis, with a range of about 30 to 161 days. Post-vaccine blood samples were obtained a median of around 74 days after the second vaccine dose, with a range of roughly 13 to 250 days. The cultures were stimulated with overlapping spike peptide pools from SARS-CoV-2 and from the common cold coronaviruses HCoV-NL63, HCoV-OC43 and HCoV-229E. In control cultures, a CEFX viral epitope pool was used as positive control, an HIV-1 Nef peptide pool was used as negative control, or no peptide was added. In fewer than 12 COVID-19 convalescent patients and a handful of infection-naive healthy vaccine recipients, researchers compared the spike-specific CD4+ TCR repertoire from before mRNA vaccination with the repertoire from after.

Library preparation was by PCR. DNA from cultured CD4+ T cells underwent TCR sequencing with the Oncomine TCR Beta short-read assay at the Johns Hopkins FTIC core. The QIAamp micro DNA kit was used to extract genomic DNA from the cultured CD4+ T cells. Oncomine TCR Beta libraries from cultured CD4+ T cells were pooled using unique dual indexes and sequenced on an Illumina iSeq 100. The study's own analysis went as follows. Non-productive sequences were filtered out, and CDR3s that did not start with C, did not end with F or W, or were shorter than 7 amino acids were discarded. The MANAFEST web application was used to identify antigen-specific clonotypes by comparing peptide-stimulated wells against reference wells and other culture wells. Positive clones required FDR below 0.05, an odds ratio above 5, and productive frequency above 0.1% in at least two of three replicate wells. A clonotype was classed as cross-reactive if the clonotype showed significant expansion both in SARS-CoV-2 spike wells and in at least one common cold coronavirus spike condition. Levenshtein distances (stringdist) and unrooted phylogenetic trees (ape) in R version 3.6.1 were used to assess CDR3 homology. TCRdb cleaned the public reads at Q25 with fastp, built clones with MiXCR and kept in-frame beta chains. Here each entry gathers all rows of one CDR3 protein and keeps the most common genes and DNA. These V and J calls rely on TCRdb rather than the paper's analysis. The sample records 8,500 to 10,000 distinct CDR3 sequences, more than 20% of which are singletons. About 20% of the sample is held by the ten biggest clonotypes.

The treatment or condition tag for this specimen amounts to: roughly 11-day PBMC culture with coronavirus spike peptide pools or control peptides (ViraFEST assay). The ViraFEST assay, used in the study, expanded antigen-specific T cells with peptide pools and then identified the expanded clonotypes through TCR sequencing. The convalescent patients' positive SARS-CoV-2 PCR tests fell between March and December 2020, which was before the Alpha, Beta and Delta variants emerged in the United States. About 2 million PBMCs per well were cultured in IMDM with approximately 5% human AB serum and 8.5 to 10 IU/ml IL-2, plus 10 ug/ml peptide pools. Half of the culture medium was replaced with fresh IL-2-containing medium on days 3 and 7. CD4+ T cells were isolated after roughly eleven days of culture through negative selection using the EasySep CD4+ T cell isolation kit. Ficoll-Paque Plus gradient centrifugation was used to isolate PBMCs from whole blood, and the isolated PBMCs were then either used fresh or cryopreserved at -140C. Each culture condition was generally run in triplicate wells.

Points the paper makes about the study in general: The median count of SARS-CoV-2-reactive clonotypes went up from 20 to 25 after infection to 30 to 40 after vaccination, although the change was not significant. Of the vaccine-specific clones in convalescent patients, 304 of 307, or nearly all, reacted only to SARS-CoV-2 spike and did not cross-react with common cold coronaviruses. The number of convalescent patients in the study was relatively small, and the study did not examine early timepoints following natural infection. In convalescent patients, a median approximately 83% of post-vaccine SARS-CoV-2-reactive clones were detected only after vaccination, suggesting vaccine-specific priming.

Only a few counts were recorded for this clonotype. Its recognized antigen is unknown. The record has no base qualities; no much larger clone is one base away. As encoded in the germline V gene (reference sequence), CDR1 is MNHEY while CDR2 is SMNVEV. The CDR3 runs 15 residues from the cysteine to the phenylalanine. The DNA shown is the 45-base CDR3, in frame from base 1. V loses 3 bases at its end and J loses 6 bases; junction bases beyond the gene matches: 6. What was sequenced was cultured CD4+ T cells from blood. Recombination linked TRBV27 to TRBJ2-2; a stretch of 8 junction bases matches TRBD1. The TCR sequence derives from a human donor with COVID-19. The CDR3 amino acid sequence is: CASSFRGQVPGELFF. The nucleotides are TGTGCCAGCAGTTTCCGGGGACAGGTGCCCGGGGAGCTGTTTTTT.